This TCR beta chain was captured by sequencing in a study of blood T cell repertoires in COVID-19. Sequencing was performed with immunoSEQ multiplex PCR; in TCRdb, only in-frame clones are kept and a portion is missing. The data show roughly 350,000 clones, with about 85% seen just once and 3% to 4.5% held by the top ten. This receptor was taken from a woman between 18 and 29 years old with acute or convalescent COVID-19. Sequences were obtained from peripheral blood.

The chain's CDR3 is CASSPGLAGTYNEQFF. CDR3 bases: TGTGCCAGTAGTCCCGGACTAGCGGGCACCTACAATGAGCAGTTCTTC. V gene TRBV19 combines with J gene TRBJ2-1; 11 bases map to TRBD2. The trim removed 5 bases at V and 2 bases at J, leaving 5 bases unmatched. The CDR3 totals 16 residues. Looked up from germline, CDR1 is LNHDA and CDR2 is SQIVND (reference sequence).